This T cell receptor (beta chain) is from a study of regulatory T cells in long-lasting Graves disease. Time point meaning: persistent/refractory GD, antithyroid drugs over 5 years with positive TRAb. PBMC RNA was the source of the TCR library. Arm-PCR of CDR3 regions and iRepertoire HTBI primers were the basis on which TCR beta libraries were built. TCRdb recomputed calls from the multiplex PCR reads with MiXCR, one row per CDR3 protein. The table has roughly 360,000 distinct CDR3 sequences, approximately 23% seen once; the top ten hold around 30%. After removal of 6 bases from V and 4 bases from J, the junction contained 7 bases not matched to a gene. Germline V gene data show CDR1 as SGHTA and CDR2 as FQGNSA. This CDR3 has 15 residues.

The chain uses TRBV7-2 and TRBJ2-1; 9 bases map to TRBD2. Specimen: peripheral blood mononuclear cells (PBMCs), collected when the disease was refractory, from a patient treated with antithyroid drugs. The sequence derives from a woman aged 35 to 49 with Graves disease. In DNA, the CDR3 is TGTGCCAGCAGTCTGACTAGCGGAGAATACAATGAGCAGTTCTTC. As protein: CASSLTSGEYNEQFF.